These 18 T cell receptor beta chains originate from one sample sequenced in a study of CD8 T cells in ankylosing spondylitis. TCRdb itself ran the 5' RACE reads through MiXCR, one entry per CDR3 protein. Of 270,000 or so distinct CDR3 sequences in the sample, roughly 18% are singletons; the top ten hold around 30%. Material for sequencing was blood, either unsorted or a sorted T cell fraction (not recorded which). These receptors originate from a male donor with ankylosing spondylitis or in good health (not recorded which).

This clonotype was observed many times. The CDR3 is CSARTEGGSYDEQFF. In DNA, the CDR3 is TGCAGTGCCCGAACCGAAGGGGGGAGTTACGATGAGCAGTTCTTC. The chain recombines TRBV20-1 with TRBJ2-1, with D perhaps assigned TRBD1 or TRBD2 (6 bases each). Germline-derived CDR1 and CDR2 are DFQATT and SNEGSKA (reference sequence). The CDR3 contains 15 residues. The V end lost 6 bases, the J end lost 8 bases, and 23 bases lay between the germline ends.

This clonotype was seen a few times. V gene TRBV27 combines with J gene TRBJ2-1, with 8 bases identical to TRBD2. J gave up 1 base and V 5 bases, and 10 bases lay outside the gene matches. This CDR3 is 17 amino acids long. The germline CDR1 and CDR2 sequences are MNHEY and SMNVEV (reference sequence). The CDR3 nucleotides read TGTGCCAGCAGTCCGGAATTGAGCGGGAGTTCCTACAATGAGCAGTTCTTC. This translates into CASSPELSGSSYNEQFF.

This clonotype was found many times. The chain combines TRBV29-1 with TRBJ2-7; 7 bases fit TRBD2. The CDR3 is 12 residues long. Germline values: CDR1 SQVTM, CDR2 ANQGSEA. V lost 3 bases, J lost 6 bases, and 5 bases stayed unmatched. The CDR3, as DNA: TGCAGCGTTGACGGGGGGAATTCCGAGCAGTACTTC. Translation: CSVDGGNSEQYF.

This clonotype was recorded many times. The chain couples TRBV7-2 to TRBJ2-7; tentatively, D is TRBD1 (5 bases). V lost 1 base to trimming and J lost 3 bases, with 10 bases between them. The germline V gene has CDR1 SGHTA and CDR2 FQGNSA. This CDR3 comprises 14 residues. As DNA, the CDR3 is TGTGCCAGCAGCTTAGAGGGGCGGAGCTACGAGCAGTACTTC. It translates to CASSLEGRSYEQYF.

This clonotype was found once. V usage is TRBV13 and J usage is TRBJ1-3; 10 positions agree with TRBD1. The CDR3 covers 16 residues. CDR1 PRHDT and CDR2 FYEKMQ come from the germline V gene (reference sequence). V lost 5 bases and J lost 2; bases outside the gene matches: 6. The CDR3 loop is CASSPRQGAAGNTIYF. The CDR3, as DNA: TGTGCCAGCAGCCCCAGACAGGGGGCGGCTGGAAACACCATATATTTT. The full variable domain, rest sourced from reference TRBV13 and TRBJ1-3, is AAGVIQSPRHLIKEKRETATLKCYPIPRHDTVYWYQQGPGQDPQFLISFYEKMQSDKGSIPDRFSAQQFSDYHSELNMSSLELGDSALYFCASSPRQGAAGNTIYFGEGSWLTVV.

This clonotype was recorded at least ten times. The chain recombines TRBV27 with TRBJ2-1; D may match TRBD1 or TRBD2 (7 bases each). V gave up 6 bases and J gave up 8 bases, with 23 bases separating them. The germline gives CDR1 MNHEY, CDR2 SMNVEV (reference sequence). This CDR3 has 16 residues. The DNA of the CDR3 is TGTGCCAGCAGCTTGGGACAGCAGACTAGCTGGCATGAGCAGTTCTTC. It yields the protein CASSLGQQTSWHEQFF.

V usage is TRBV7-9 and J usage is TRBJ2-7; TRBD2 aligns across 7 bases. V shed 4 bases and J 0 bases; nucleotides not matched to a gene: 6. CDR1 is SEHNR and CDR2 is FQNEAQ in the germline V gene (reference sequence). This CDR3 has 15 residues. The CDR3 spells CASSSVGGSSYEQYF. In DNA, the CDR3 is TGTGCCAGCAGCTCGGTGGGCGGGAGCTCCTACGAGCAGTACTTC.

This clonotype has at least ten counts. The J gene is TRBJ2-1, the V gene TRBV7-3; 8 nucleotides align to TRBD1. The CDR3 contains 16 residues. The germline V gene has CDR1 SGHTA and CDR2 FQGTGA. Trimming cost V 5 bases and J 9 bases; bases outside gene matches: 15. Here the CDR3 DNA reads TGTGCCAGCAGCGCACATCGGGACAGGCCCCAACTTGAGCAGTTCTTC. Residues: CASSAHRDRPQLEQFF.

This chain links TRBV20-1 with TRBJ2-1; 10 nucleotides line up with TRBD2. The trim removed 7 bases at V and 0 bases at J, leaving 6 bases unmatched. The CDR3 totals 15 residues. The germline CDR1 and CDR2 sequences are DFQATT and SNEGSKA (reference sequence). The CDR3 sequence is CSGRTSGSSYNEQFF. The CDR3 DNA reads TGCAGTGGCAGGACTAGCGGCAGCTCCTACAATGAGCAGTTCTTC.

At least ten counts were recorded for this clonotype. The J gene is TRBJ2-1, the V gene TRBV4-3, with D possibly being TRBD1 (5 bases). The CDR3 runs to 15 residues. V lost 1 base and J lost 6, with 13 bases in between. Per the germline V gene, CDR1 is LGHNA and CDR2 is YSLEER. The CDR3 region has the DNA TGCGCCAGCAGCCAAGGCAGGGAAGTTCCCAATGAGCAGTTCTTC. Encoded protein: CASSQGREVPNEQFF.

There are many counts of this clonotype. The rearrangement uses TRBV5-6 and TRBJ2-5; D gene unclear. The V gene's germline CDR1 is SGHDT and CDR2 YYEEEE. This CDR3 is built from 12 residues. The V gene lost 1 base and the J gene lost 1 base, with 2 bases spanning the gap. This chain's CDR3 is CASSLPQETQYF. The CDR3 DNA reads TGTGCCAGCAGCTTGCCCCAAGAGACCCAGTACTTC.

The count of this clonotype is one. The chain has TRBV7-9 and TRBJ2-1, with no clear D. V lost 2 bases and J 8 bases, leaving 10 bases between the germline ends. Germline lookup yields CDR1 SEHNR and CDR2 FQNEAQ (reference sequence). The CDR3 covers 13 residues. Here the CDR3 DNA reads TGTGCCAGCAGCTTAAGCCTGGAAGATGAGCAGTTCTTC. Protein sequence: CASSLSLEDEQFF. The full variable domain, with the rest looked up from reference TRBV7-9 and TRBJ2-1, is DTGVSQNPRHKITKRGQNVTFRCDPISEHNRLYWYRQTLGQGPEFLTYFQNEAQLEKSRLLSDRFSAERPKGSFSTLEIQRTEQGDSAMYLCASSLSLEDEQFFGPGTRLTVL.

V and J are TRBV20-1 and TRBJ1-1; D not certain. The CDR3 runs 12 residues. In germline, CDR1 is DFQATT, CDR2 SNEGSKA (reference sequence). Trimming stripped 8 bases from V and 5 bases from J, with 15 bases between. The DNA of the CDR3 is TGCAGTCCGGTGGCGGCGGGGACTGAAGCTTTCTTT. Protein product: CSPVAAGTEAFF.

The V call is TRBV12-3 or TRBV12-4, the J call TRBJ1-1; tentative D call: TRBD1 (5 bases). This CDR3 has 14 amino acids. The germline V and J ends were trimmed by 3 bases and 0 bases, with 8 bases remaining between them. The CDR3 loop reads CASSLGPMNTEAFF. The CDR3 DNA reads as TGTGCCAGCAGTTTGGGGCCTATGAACACTGAAGCTTTCTTT.

This clonotype occurred a few times. The V and J genes are TRBV19 and TRBJ1-5; 8 bases align to TRBD1. Germline V gene lookup returns CDR1 LNHDA and CDR2 SQIVND (reference sequence). V lost 7 bases, J lost 3 bases, and 14 bases stayed unmatched. The CDR3 consists of 17 residues. The CDR3 nucleotides are TGTGCCAGTACACCTGGAGTCCGGACAGGGATCAATCAGCCCCAGCATTTT. It specifies CASTPGVRTGINQPQHF.

The chain joins TRBV10-3 to TRBJ2-7, with TRBD1 identical over 10 bases. Germline values: CDR1 ENHRY, CDR2 SYGVKD. V was clipped by 0 bases and J by 2 bases; unmatched bases: 4. The CDR3 is 16 residues long. The CDR3: CAISESPGQGTYEQYF. The CDR3 nucleotides are TGTGCCATCAGTGAGTCCCCGGGACAGGGGACCTACGAGCAGTACTTC.

This clonotype has a handful of counts. The rearrangement links TRBV9 to TRBJ2-1; possibly TRBD2 for D (6 bases). Deletions cut 0 bases from V and 7 bases from J, with 14 bases between. The CDR3 length is 15 residues. The germline gives CDR1 SGDLS, CDR2 YYNGEE. CDR3 region: CASSVEPGVGNEQFF. In DNA form, the CDR3 reads TGTGCCAGCAGCGTAGAACCGGGAGTGGGGAATGAGCAGTTCTTC. Combining the CDR3 with reference TRBV9 and TRBJ2-1 gives the whole variable domain DSGVTQTPKHLITATGQRVTLRCSPRSGDLSVYWYQQSLDQGLQFLIQYYNGEERAKGNILERFSAQQFPDLHSELNLSSLELGDSALYFCASSVEPGVGNEQFFGPGTRLTVL.

This clonotype turned up a few times. The chain joins TRBV4-2 to TRBJ2-7; D gene ambiguous. Germline V CDR1 and CDR2: LGHNA, YNFKEQ. This CDR3 spans 14 amino acids. V shed 1 base and J shed 3 bases, with 10 bases lying between them. Here the CDR3 DNA reads TGTGCCAGCAGCCAAGTGGCAGAAGGCTACGAGCAGTACTTC. Amino acids: CASSQVAEGYEQYF.